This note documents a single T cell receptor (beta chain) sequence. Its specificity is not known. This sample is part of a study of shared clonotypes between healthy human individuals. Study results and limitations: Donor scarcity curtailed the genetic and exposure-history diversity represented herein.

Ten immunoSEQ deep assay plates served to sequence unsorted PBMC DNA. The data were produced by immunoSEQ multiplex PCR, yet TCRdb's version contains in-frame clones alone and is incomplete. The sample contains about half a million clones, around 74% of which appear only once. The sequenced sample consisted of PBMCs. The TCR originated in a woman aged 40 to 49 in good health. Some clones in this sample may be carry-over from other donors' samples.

The chain's CDR3 is CASSHPQLNTEAFF. The CDR3 DNA reads TGTGCCAGCAGCCACCCCCAGTTGAACACTGAAGCTTTCTTT. The chain joins TRBV7-8 to TRBJ1-1; no firm D call. Trimming took 5 bases from V and 0 from J, leaving 10 bases between them. Looked up from germline, CDR1 is SGHVS and CDR2 is FQNEAQ. This CDR3 has 14 residues.